This T cell receptor (beta chain) was identified during a study of T cell therapy after organ transplantation. Across the whole study: T cells were expanded 2 to 3 weeks with 30 CMV class I/II epitopes.

Concerning this clone itself: The antigen is undetermined.

Germline-derived CDR1 and CDR2 are SGDLS and YYNGEE. The CDR3 length is 14 residues. With 3 bases removed from V and 2 bases from J, the gap between germline ends came to 9 bases. Time point: 20-29 weeks after completion of therapy. TCRdb's table, derived via immunoSEQ multiplex PCR, lists solely in-frame clones and lacks some. The table records some 17,000 clones, about 85% of them present only once. The clonotype comes from a human patient who had received a solid organ transplant and had CMV disease. A share of the T cells may be of graft donor origin. The V gene is TRBV9, the J gene TRBJ1-3; the D gene is possibly TRBD1 (6 bases). The specimen comprised CD8+ T cells from blood, sampled after autologous CMV-specific T cell therapy. As DNA, the CDR3 is TGTGCCAGCAGCGCAACAGGGCCTGGAAACACCATATATTTT. Encoded protein: CASSATGPGNTIYF.